This passage covers 2 T cell receptor beta chains from one sample sequenced in a study of vaccination effects on CD4 cells after COVID-19. The antigens for these receptors are not known. Sequencing was preceded by expansion of antigen-specific CD4+ T cells with viral peptide pools in the ViraFEST assay. Upon completion of around ten days in culture, CD4+ T cells were isolated. Having tested negative for nucleocapsid antibodies, the vaccine recipients showed no prior SARS-CoV-2 infection. The protocol was immunoSEQ multiplex PCR, while the TCRdb copy is restricted to in-frame clones and leaves out a portion. The profile shows 68,000 or so clones, about 80% of them singletons. Sequences were derived from CD4+ T cells from PBMCs cultured with SARS-CoV-2 spike peptides, sampled before COVID-19 vaccination. These TCRs come from a human donor who received a COVID-19 vaccine.

The chain carries TRBV28 and TRBJ2-3; TRBD2 matches 7 bases. From germline, CDR1 is MDHEN and CDR2 SYDVKM. The CDR3 spans 14 residues. V shed 5 bases and J 1 base; nucleotides not matched to a gene: 3. CDR3 loop: CASSPRGGTDTQYF. The CDR3 nucleotides read TGTGCCAGCAGTCCCCGGGGGGGCACAGATACGCAGTATTTT. Filled out from reference TRBV28 and TRBJ2-3, the complete variable domain reads DVKVTQSSRYLVKRTGEKVFLECVQDMDHENMFWYRQDPGLGLRLIYFSYDVKMKEKGDIPEGYSVSREKKERFSLILESASTNQTSMYLCASSPRGGTDTQYFGPGTRLTVL.

V and J are TRBV28 and TRBJ2-3, with D perhaps given as TRBD1 or TRBD2 (6 bases each). V shed 4 bases and J shed 8 bases, with 16 bases lying between them. The CDR3 is 14 residues long. In germline, CDR1 is MDHEN, CDR2 SYDVKM. DNA for the CDR3: TGTGCCAGCAGTTCTAGGGGGGCCGTAGGTACGCAGTATTTT. It codes for CASSSRGAVGTQYF.